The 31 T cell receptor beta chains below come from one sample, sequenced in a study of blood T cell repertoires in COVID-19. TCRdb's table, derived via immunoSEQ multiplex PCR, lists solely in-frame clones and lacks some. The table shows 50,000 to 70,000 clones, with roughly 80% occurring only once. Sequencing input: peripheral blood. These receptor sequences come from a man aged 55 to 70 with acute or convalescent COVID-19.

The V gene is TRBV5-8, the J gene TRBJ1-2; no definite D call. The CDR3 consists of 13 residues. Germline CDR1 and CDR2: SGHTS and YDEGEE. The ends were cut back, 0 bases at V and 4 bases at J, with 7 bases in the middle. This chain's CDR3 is CASSLAQLYGYTF. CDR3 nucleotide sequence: TGTGCCAGCAGCTTGGCACAGCTCTATGGCTACACCTTC.

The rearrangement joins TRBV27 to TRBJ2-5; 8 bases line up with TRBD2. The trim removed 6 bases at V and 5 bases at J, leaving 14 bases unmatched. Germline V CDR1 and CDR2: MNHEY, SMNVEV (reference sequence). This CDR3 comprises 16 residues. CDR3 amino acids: CASRPLNRGGWETQYF. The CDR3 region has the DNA TGTGCCAGCAGGCCTCTGAACCGGGGGGGATGGGAGACCCAGTACTTC.

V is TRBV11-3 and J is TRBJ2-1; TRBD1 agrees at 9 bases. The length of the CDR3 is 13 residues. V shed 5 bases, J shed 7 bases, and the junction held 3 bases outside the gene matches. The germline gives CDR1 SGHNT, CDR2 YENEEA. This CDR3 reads CASSTGTGNEQFF. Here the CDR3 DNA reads TGTGCCAGCAGCACCGGGACAGGGAATGAGCAGTTCTTC.

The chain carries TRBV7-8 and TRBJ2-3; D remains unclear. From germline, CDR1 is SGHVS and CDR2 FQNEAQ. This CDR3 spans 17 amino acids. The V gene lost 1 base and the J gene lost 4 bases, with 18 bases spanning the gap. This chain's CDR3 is CASSLGAMGVYPDTQYF. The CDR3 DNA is TGTGCCAGCAGCTTAGGGGCCATGGGCGTATACCCAGATACGCAGTATTTT.

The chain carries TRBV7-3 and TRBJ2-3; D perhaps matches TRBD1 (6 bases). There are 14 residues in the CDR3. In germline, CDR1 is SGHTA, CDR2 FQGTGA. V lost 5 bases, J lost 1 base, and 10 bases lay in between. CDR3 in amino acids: CASSENRGTDTQYF. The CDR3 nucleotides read TGTGCCAGCAGCGAGAACAGGGGCACAGATACGCAGTATTTT.

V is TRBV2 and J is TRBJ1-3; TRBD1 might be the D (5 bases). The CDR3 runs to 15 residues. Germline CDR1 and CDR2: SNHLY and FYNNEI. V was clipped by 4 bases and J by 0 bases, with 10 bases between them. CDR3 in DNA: TGTGCCAGCAGTGTAGACAGACCCTCTGGAAACACCATATATTTT. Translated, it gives CASSVDRPSGNTIYF. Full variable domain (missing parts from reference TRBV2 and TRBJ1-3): EPEVTQTPSHQVTQMGQEVILRCVPISNHLYFYWYRQILGQKVEFLVSFYNNEISEKSEIFDDQFSVERPDGSNFTLKIRSTKLEDSAMYFCASSVDRPSGNTIYFGEGSWLTVV.

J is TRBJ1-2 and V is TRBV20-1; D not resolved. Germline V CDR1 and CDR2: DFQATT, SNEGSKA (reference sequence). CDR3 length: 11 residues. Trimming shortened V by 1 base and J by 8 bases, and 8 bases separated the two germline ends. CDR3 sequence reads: CSARVGEGYTF. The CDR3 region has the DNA TGCAGTGCTAGAGTGGGAGAAGGCTACACCTTC.

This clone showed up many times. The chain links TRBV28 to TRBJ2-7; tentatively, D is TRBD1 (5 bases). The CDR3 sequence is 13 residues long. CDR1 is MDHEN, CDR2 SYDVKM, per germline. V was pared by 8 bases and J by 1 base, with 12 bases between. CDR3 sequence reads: CASRAGSSYEQYF. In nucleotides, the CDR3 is TGTGCCAGCCGAGCAGGGTCATCCTACGAGCAGTACTTC.

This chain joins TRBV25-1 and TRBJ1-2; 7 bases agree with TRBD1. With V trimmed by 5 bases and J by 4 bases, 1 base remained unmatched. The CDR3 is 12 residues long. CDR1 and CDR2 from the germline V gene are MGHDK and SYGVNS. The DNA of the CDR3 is TGTGCCAGCAGTCGGGACAGCTATGGCTACACCTTC. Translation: CASSRDSYGYTF.

The CDR3 spells CASRSANEKLFF. The CDR3 bases are TGTGCCAGCAGATCAGCTAATGAAAAACTGTTTTTT. The chain combines TRBV28 with TRBJ1-4, with D uncertain. CDR1 is MDHEN, CDR2 SYDVKM, per germline. This CDR3 spans 12 amino acids. With 6 bases removed from V and 3 bases from J, the gap between germline ends came to 5 bases.

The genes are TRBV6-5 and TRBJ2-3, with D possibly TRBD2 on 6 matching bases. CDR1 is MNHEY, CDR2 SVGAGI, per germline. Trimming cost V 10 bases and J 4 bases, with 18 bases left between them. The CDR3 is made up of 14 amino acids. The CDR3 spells CATFLGGTADTQYF. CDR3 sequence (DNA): TGTGCCACCTTTCTAGGAGGGACGGCAGATACGCAGTATTTT.

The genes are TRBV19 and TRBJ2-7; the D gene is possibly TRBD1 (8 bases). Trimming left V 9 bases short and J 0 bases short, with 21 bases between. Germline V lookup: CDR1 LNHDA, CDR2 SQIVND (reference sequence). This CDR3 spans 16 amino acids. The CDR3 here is CARTSTGGASSYEQYF. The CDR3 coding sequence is TGTGCCAGGACAAGTACAGGGGGGGCCTCCTCCTACGAGCAGTACTTC. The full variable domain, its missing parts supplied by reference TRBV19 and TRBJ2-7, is DGGITQSPKYLFRKEGQNVTLSCEQNLNHDAMYWYRQDPGQGLRLIYYSQIVNDFQKGDIAEGYSVSREKKESFPLTVTSAQKNPTAFYLCARTSTGGASSYEQYFGPGTRLTVT.

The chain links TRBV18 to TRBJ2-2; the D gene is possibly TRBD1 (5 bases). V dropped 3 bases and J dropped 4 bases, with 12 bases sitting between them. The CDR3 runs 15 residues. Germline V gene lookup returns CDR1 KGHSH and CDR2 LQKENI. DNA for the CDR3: TGTGCCAGCTCACCTCGGAAAGGGGTCACCGGGGAGCTGTTTTTT. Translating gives CASSPRKGVTGELFF. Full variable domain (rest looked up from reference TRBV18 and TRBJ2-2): NAGVMQNPRHLVRRRGQEARLRCSPMKGHSHVYWYRQLPEEGLKFMVYLQKENIIDESGMPKERFSAEFPKEGPSILRIQQVVRGDSAAYFCASSPRKGVTGELFFGEGSRLTVL.

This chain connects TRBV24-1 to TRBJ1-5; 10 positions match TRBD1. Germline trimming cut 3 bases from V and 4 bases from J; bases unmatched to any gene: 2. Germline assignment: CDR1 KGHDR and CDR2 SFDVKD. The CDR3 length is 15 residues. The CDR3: CATSDPDRGNQPQHF. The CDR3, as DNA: TGTGCCACCAGTGATCCGGACAGGGGGAATCAGCCCCAGCATTTT.

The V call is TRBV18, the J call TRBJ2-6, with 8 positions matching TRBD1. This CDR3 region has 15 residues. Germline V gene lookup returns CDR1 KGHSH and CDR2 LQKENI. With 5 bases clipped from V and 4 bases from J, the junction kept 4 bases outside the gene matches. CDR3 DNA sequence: TGTGCCAGCTCAGTGACAGGGGCGGGGGCCAACGTCCTGACTTTC. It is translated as CASSVTGAGANVLTF.

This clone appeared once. Here the CDR3 reads CATSSSRDTSSYNEQFF. The CDR3 DNA follows: TGTGCCACCAGTTCCTCCCGGGACACGAGCTCCTACAATGAGCAGTTCTTC. V gene TRBV24-1 combines with J gene TRBJ2-1, with TRBD1 as a possible D gene (6 bases). V was shortened by 6 bases and J by 0 bases, with 17 bases between the two germline ends. Germline CDR1 and CDR2: KGHDR and SFDVKD. This CDR3 is built from 17 residues.

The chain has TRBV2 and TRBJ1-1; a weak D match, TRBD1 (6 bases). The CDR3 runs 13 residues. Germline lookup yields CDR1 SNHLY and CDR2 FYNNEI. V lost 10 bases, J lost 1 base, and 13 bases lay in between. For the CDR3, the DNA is TGTGCCATCGGGACACAGGGGAACACTGAAGCTTTCTTT. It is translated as CAIGTQGNTEAFF.

CDR3 sequence (DNA): TGCGCCAGCAGCTTGTACCAGGGTACCAACACTGAAGCTTTCTTT. Its translation: CASSLYQGTNTEAFF. The chain uses TRBV5-1 and TRBJ1-1; D perhaps matches TRBD1 (5 bases). The CDR3 extends over 15 amino acids. V dropped 1 base and J dropped 2 bases, with 12 bases sitting between them. CDR1 and CDR2 (germline): SGHRS, YFSETQ.

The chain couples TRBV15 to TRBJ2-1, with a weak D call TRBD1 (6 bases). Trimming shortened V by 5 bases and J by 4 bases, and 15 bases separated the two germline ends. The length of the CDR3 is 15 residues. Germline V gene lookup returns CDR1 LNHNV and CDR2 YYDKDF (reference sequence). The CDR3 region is CATSRRAGVYNEQFF. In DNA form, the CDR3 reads TGTGCCACCAGCCGCCGGGCAGGGGTATACAATGAGCAGTTCTTC.

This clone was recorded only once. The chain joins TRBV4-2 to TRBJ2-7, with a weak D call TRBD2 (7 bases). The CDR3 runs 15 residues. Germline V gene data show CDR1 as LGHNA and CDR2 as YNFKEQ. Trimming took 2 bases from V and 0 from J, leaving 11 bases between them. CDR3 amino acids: CASSQTGGDSYEQYF. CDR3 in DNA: TGTGCCAGCAGCCAAACGGGGGGCGACTCCTACGAGCAGTACTTC.

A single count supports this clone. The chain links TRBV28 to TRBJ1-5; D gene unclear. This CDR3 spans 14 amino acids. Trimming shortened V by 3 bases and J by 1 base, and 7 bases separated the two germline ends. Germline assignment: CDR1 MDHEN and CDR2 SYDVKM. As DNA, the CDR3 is TGTGCCAGCAGTTTTGTCATGAGCAATCAGCCCCAGCATTTT. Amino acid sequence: CASSFVMSNQPQHF. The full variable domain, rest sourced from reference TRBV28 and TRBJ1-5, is DVKVTQSSRYLVKRTGEKVFLECVQDMDHENMFWYRQDPGLGLRLIYFSYDVKMKEKGDIPEGYSVSREKKERFSLILESASTNQTSMYLCASSFVMSNQPQHFGDGTRLSIL.

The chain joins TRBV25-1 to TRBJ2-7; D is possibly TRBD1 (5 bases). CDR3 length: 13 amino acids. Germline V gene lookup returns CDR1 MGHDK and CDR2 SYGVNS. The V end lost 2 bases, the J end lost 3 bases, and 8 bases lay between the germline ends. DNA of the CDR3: TGTGCCAGCAGTGAAGGGGCCCTCTACGAGCAGTACTTC. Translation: CASSEGALYEQYF.

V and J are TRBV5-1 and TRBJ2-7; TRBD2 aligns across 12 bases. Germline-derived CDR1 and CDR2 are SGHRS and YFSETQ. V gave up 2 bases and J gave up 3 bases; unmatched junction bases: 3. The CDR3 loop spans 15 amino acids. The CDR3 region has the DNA TGCGCCAGCAGCTTTCTAGCGGGGGGGTTCTACGAGCAGTACTTC. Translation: CASSFLAGGFYEQYF. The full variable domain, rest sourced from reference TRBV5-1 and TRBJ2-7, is KAGVTQTPRYLIKTRGQQVTLSCSPISGHRSVSWYQQTPGQGLQFLFEYFSETQRNKGNFPGRFSGRQFSNSRSEMNVSTLELGDSALYLCASSFLAGGFYEQYFGPGTRLTVT.

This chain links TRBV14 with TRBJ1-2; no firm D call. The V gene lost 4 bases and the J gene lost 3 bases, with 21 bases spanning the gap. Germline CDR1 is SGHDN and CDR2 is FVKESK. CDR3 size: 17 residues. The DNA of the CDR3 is TGTGCCAGCAGCCGTCTCGTAGGGAGGGCCGATTACTATGGCTACACCTTC. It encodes CASSRLVGRADYYGYTF. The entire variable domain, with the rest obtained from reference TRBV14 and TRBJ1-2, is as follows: EAGVTQFPSHSVIEKGQTVTLRCDPISGHDNLYWYRRVMGKEIKFLLHFVKESKQDESGMPNNRFLAERTGGTYSTLKVQPAELEDSGVYFCASSRLVGRADYYGYTFGSGTRLTVV.

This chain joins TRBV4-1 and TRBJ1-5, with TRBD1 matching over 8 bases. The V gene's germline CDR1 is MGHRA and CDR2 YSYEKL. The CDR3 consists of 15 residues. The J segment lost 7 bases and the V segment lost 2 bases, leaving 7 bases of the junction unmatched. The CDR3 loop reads CASSQTGGVVQPQHF. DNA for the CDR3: TGCGCCAGCAGCCAAACAGGGGGTGTTGTGCAGCCCCAGCATTTT.

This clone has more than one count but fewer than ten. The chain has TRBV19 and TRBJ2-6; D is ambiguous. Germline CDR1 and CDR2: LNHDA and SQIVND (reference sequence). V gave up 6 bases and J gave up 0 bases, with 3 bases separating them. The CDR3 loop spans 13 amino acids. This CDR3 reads CASRASGANVLTF. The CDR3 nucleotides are TGTGCCAGTAGGGCCTCTGGGGCCAACGTCCTGACTTTC.

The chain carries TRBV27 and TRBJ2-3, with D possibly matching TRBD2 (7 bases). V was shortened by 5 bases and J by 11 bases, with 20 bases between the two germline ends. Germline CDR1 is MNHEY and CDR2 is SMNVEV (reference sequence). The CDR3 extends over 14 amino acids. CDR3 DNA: TGTGCCAGCAGTCTAACGGTGGGAGGGGGAGTGCAGTATTTT. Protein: CASSLTVGGGVQYF.

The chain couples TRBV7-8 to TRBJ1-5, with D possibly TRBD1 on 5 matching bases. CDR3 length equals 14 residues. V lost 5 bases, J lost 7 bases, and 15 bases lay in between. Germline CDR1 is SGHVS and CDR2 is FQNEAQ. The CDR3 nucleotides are TGTGCCAGCAGCACGGGATGGGGGGGGCAGCCCCAGCATTTT. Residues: CASSTGWGGQPQHF.

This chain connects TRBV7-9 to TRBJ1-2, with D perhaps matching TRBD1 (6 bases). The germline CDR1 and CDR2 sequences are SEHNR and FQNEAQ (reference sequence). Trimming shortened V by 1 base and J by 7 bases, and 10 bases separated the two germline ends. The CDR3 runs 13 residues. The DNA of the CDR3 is TGTGCCAGCAGCTTAGGCCAGGGGTTTGGCTACACCTTC. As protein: CASSLGQGFGYTF.

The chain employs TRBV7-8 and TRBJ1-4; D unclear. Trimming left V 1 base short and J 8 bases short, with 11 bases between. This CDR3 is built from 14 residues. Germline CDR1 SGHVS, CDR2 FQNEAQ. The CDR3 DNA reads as TGTGCCAGCAGCTTAGAACCGGGGTCGGAAAAACTGTTTTTT. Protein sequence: CASSLEPGSEKLFF.

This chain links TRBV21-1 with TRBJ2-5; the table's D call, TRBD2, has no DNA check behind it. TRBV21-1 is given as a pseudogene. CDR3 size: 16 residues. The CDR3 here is CASSITSGVAVETQYF. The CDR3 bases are TGTGCCAGCAGCATAACTAGCGGGGTTGCTGTAGAGACCCAGTACTTC.